The clone carrying this TCR beta chain has just one count. These data come from a study of blood T cell repertoires in COVID-19. Study-level background: The samples span acute and convalescent COVID-19 from the United States, Italy and Spain. The cDNA or gDNA used as material had been derived from T cells, B-cell-depleted T cells, or PBMCs.

Seattle-derived patients entered the study during active infection and were followed longitudinally. The data were produced by immunoSEQ multiplex PCR, yet TCRdb's version contains in-frame clones alone and is incomplete. Of about 110,000 clones in the sample, 76% are singletons; the top ten hold 6.2%. CDR1 is SQVTM, CDR2 ANQGSEA, per germline. This CDR3 is built from 14 residues. Trimming removed 7 bases from V and 7 bases from J; junction bases left unmatched: 7. Sequenced input: peripheral blood. The receptor's source is an elderly man with COVID-19, enrolled during active disease. The chain recombines TRBV29-1 with TRBJ2-1, with TRBD2 identical over 13 bases. The CDR3 loop is CSAGLAGVRNEQFF. In nucleotides, the CDR3 is TGCAGCGCCGGACTAGCGGGAGTTAGGAATGAGCAGTTCTTC.